The clone carrying this T cell receptor beta chain was seen more than once but under ten times. Its antigen is unknown. V lost 1 base and J lost 6, with 3 bases in between. From germline, CDR1 is MGHRA and CDR2 YSYEKL. This CDR3 contains 11 residues. These data are taken from a study of cytomegalovirus exposure and HLA in healthy donors. Whole-study findings and limits: A highly shared variant cluster was judged a likely technical artifact. The authors later found TCR association rates varying by HLA locus, with DRB1 most and HLA-C fewest. The study labeled about 160 TCR beta chains cytomegalovirus-associated.

The study ran its PCR with 60 Vbeta and 13 Jbeta primers. Clones were sequenced by immunoSEQ multiplex PCR, and TCRdb holds only the in-frame ones, with some missing. Of around 100,000 clones listed, approximately 70% are singletons. Healthy bone marrow donors formed the donor group. Sequencing used PBMCs. This chain joins TRBV4-1 and TRBJ1-2; D is unresolved. This receptor was identified in a woman in her 30s in good health and CMV-seronegative. The CDR3 region is CASSQGNGYTF. In DNA form, the CDR3 reads TGCGCCAGCAGCCAAGGTAATGGCTACACCTTC.